Following are 30 T cell receptor beta chains from one sample sequenced in a study of HIV-infected children after antiretroviral therapy interruption. Treatment reported: PENTA 11 planned treatment interruption arm or continuous ART arm. Unique molecular identifiers were included in an RNA-based 3' RACE TCR library. TCRdb independently ran MiXCR on the 3' RACE reads; one entry per CDR3 protein. The data show some 40,000 distinct CDR3 sequences, under 8% seen once. Material: CD45RA+ CD4+ T cells from PBMCs, pooled from several time points, obtained from a donor given antiretroviral therapy, either interrupted or continuous. Subset in this sample: naive CD4+ CD45RA+ CD45RO- T cells. Receptor source: a pool of human donors with HIV.

This chain connects TRBV19 to TRBJ2-7; the D is unclear. The CDR3 has 15 amino acids. Trimming removed 1 base at V and 3 bases at J, with 13 bases between. Germline V gene sequence: CDR1 LNHDA, CDR2 SQIVND (reference sequence). CDR3 region: CASSIGPGRFYEQYF. CDR3 nucleotide sequence: TGTGCCAGTAGTATAGGTCCTGGCAGGTTCTACGAGCAGTACTTC.

This clonotype appeared many times. The chain joins TRBV11-2 to TRBJ2-1, with D possibly TRBD2 on 7 matching bases. CDR1 and CDR2 (germline): SGHAT, FQNNGV. This CDR3 region has 14 residues. V shed 7 bases and J shed 9 bases, with 19 bases lying between them. CDR3 sequence: CASTLSWGGGEQFF. In nucleotides, the CDR3 is TGTGCCAGCACCCTTAGTTGGGGGGGCGGTGAGCAGTTCTTC.

This clonotype was picked up many times. The chain combines TRBV29-1 with TRBJ2-1; 7 bases are a match to TRBD1. The ends lost 6 bases at V and 5 bases at J; junction bases unmatched: 10. There are 14 residues in the CDR3. Germline CDR1 is SQVTM and CDR2 is ANQGSEA. CDR3: CSVGRGWADNEQFF. CDR3 nucleotides: TGCAGCGTGGGCAGGGGGTGGGCCGACAATGAGCAGTTCTTC.

A single count supports this clonotype. V is TRBV5-5 and J is TRBJ2-7; D perhaps matches TRBD1 (5 bases). V was cut by 0 bases and J by 2 bases, with 9 bases left in between. The CDR3 spans 14 residues. The germline CDR1 and CDR2 sequences are SGHKS and YYEKEE (reference sequence). As DNA, the CDR3 is TGTGCCAGCAGCTTGGAGACAGCCCCCTACGAGCAGTACTTC. Translated, it gives CASSLETAPYEQYF.

The V and J genes are TRBV20-1 and TRBJ2-7; D uncertain. The V end was cut by 6 bases, the J end by 3 bases, with 9 bases between. Germline lookup yields CDR1 DFQATT and CDR2 SNEGSKA (reference sequence). The CDR3 spans 11 residues. The DNA for the CDR3 is TGCAGTGCAGACCGCAGCTACGAGCAGTACTTC. This gives the protein CSADRSYEQYF.

This clonotype was counted many times. The chain couples TRBV12-3 or TRBV12-4 to TRBJ2-7; D is unclear. The CDR3 has 11 amino acids. V lost 1 base to trimming and J lost 7 bases, with 5 bases between them. The CDR3 reads CASSLVGEQYF. CDR3 nucleotide sequence: TGTGCCAGCAGTTTAGTAGGGGAGCAGTACTTC.

This clonotype was seen many times. The genes are TRBV12-3 or TRBV12-4 and TRBJ2-6; TRBD1 might be the D (6 bases). Trimming removed 5 bases from V and 0 bases from J, with 8 bases in between. CDR3 length: 15 amino acids. As DNA, the CDR3 is TGTGCCAGCAGTCACAGGGACTCTGGGGCCAACGTCCTGACTTTC. Translated, it gives CASSHRDSGANVLTF.

This clonotype came up many times. This chain links TRBV2 with TRBJ1-6; D call uncertain. V shed 2 bases and J shed 13 bases, with 12 bases lying between them. CDR1 and CDR2 (germline): SNHLY, FYNNEI. The CDR3 length is 13 residues. Written as DNA, the CDR3 is TGTGCCAGCAGTGAATATGAGTATGCGCCCCTCCACTTT. As protein: CASSEYEYAPLHF.

This clonotype came up many times. The chain carries TRBV10-3 and TRBJ2-3, with 7 bases aligning to TRBD1. V lost 3 bases, J lost 2 bases, and 5 bases stayed unmatched. This CDR3 comprises 15 residues. Germline lookup yields CDR1 ENHRY and CDR2 SYGVKD. CDR3 amino acids: CAISDRGTVTDTQYF. The CDR3, as DNA: TGTGCCATCAGTGATAGAGGGACAGTCACAGATACGCAGTATTTT.

The V and J genes are TRBV20-1 and TRBJ2-1, with 10 bases that match TRBD1. CDR1 DFQATT and CDR2 SNEGSKA come from the germline V gene (reference sequence). The trim removed 5 bases at V and 5 bases at J, leaving 6 bases unmatched. CDR3 size: 14 residues. CDR3 region: CSALMDRGDNEQFF. As DNA, the CDR3 is TGCAGTGCTCTAATGGACAGGGGGGACAATGAGCAGTTCTTC.

This clonotype was seen at least ten times. The V gene is TRBV20-1, the J gene TRBJ2-1; TRBD2 aligns across 10 bases. The CDR3 sequence is 16 residues long. Germline values: CDR1 DFQATT, CDR2 SNEGSKA (reference sequence). Germline trimming cut 3 bases from V and 4 bases from J; bases unmatched to any gene: 9. Here the CDR3 DNA reads TGCAGTGCTAGTATCCCTAGCGGGGGTTTTTACAATGAGCAGTTCTTC. It translates to CSASIPSGGFYNEQFF.

This clonotype was picked up many times. This chain links TRBV20-1 with TRBJ2-7; 8 nucleotides line up with TRBD1. Germline V gene data show CDR1 as DFQATT and CDR2 as SNEGSKA (reference sequence). With 6 bases clipped from V and 3 bases from J, the junction kept 10 bases outside the gene matches. The CDR3 is made up of 14 amino acids. The chain's CDR3 is CSARDRRPHYEQYF. In DNA, the CDR3 is TGCAGTGCCCGGGACAGGCGGCCCCACTACGAGCAGTACTTC.

This clonotype was found many times. The chain employs TRBV9 and TRBJ2-5, with 16 positions matching TRBD2. The CDR3 consists of 21 residues. The junction had 14 bases not matched to a gene; V was cut back by 3 bases and J by 0 bases. CDR1 and CDR2 from the germline V gene are SGDLS and YYNGEE. The CDR3 loop reads CASSASPSGTSGGAYQETQYF. CDR3 DNA: TGTGCCAGCAGCGCGTCACCGTCCGGGACTAGCGGGGGGGCGTACCAAGAGACCCAGTACTTC.

This clonotype was counted at least ten times. The chain employs TRBV23-1 and TRBJ2-3; D is unclear. TRBV23-1 is an ORF, and what it does is uncertain. Trimming removed 6 bases at V and 5 bases at J, with 6 bases between. This CDR3 has 11 residues. The CDR3 nucleotides are TGCGCCAGCAGACCGGGAGATACGCAGTATTTT. It specifies CASRPGDTQYF.

Ten or more counts support this clonotype. The chain recombines TRBV3-1 with TRBJ1-4, with TRBD1 matching over 7 bases. This CDR3 region has 17 residues. V trimming: 1 base; J trimming: 6 bases; junction bases outside the gene matches: 11. Germline assignment: CDR1 LGHDT and CDR2 YNNKEL (reference sequence). The CDR3 DNA is TGTGCCAGCAGCCAAGCAAGGGGGACAGAGTTATATGAAAAACTGTTTTTT. Its protein product is CASSQARGTELYEKLFF.

Ten or more counts support this clonotype. The chain couples TRBV6-5 to TRBJ2-4; TRBD1 agrees at 7 bases. Looked up from germline, CDR1 is MNHEY and CDR2 is SVGAGI. With V trimmed by 5 bases and J by 10 bases, 14 bases remained unmatched. The CDR3 totals 15 residues. The DNA for the CDR3 is TGTGCCAGCAGTCAACGAAAAAGACAGGGTCAAATTCAGTACTTC. Translated, it gives CASSQRKRQGQIQYF.

This chain connects TRBV19 to TRBJ1-1; no firm D call. Germline lookup yields CDR1 LNHDA and CDR2 SQIVND (reference sequence). The CDR3 extends over 11 amino acids. Between the trimmed V and J ends, which lost 8 bases and 6 bases, there was a span of 10 bases. The DNA of the CDR3 is TGTGCCAGTTATTCTCGGGCTGAAGCTTTCTTT. This sequence encodes CASYSRAEAFF.

The chain joins TRBV28 to TRBJ2-3, with D possibly called TRBD1 or TRBD2 (5 bases each). Trimming cost V 5 bases and J 2 bases, with 11 bases left between them. In germline, CDR1 is MDHEN, CDR2 SYDVKM. The CDR3 length is 14 residues. CDR3 nucleotide sequence: TGTGCCAGCAGTGGGGGACCACCCACAGATACGCAGTATTTT. Protein sequence: CASSGGPPTDTQYF.

This clonotype was counted ten times or more. The chain carries TRBV12-5 and TRBJ1-5; D not resolved. Trimming left V 0 bases short and J 4 bases short, with 16 bases between. The CDR3 contains 17 residues. Germline assignment: CDR1 LGHNT and CDR2 FRNRAP. CDR3 residues: CASGLVPPSWGNQPQHF. The DNA for the CDR3 is TGTGCTAGTGGTTTGGTACCCCCCTCCTGGGGAAATCAGCCCCAGCATTTT.

The J gene is TRBJ1-3, the V gene TRBV6-1; D gene uncertain. The CDR3 length is 16 residues. Germline CDR1 and CDR2: MNHNS and SASEGT. V was clipped by 5 bases and J by 1 base, with 15 bases between them. The CDR3 DNA reads TGTGCCAGCAGTTACTCGAGAGTTACTTCTGGAAACACCATATATTTT. Translating it yields CASSYSRVTSGNTIYF.

This clonotype has at least ten counts. The chain carries TRBV20-1 and TRBJ2-2; D is unresolved. The germline gives CDR1 DFQATT, CDR2 SNEGSKA (reference sequence). The CDR3 has 14 residues. The V end lost 3 bases, the J end lost 3 bases, and 11 bases lay between the germline ends. The CDR3 loop is CSASHSEHTGELFF. The DNA for the CDR3 is TGCAGTGCTAGTCACTCAGAACACACCGGGGAGCTGTTTTTT.

This clonotype turned up a few times. The chain couples TRBV4-2 to TRBJ1-4; 8 positions match TRBD1. The V gene's germline CDR1 is LGHNA and CDR2 YNFKEQ. The CDR3 totals 14 residues. V was pared by 1 base and J by 12 bases, with 7 bases of the junction left unmatched. The CDR3 sequence is CASSQVGQGGELFF. As DNA, the CDR3 is TGTGCCAGCAGCCAAGTTGGACAGGGTGGGGAACTGTTTTTT.

This clonotype was detected ten times or more. The rearrangement links TRBV2 to TRBJ2-3; D possibly matches TRBD1 or TRBD2 (5 bases each). The CDR3 is 15 residues long. V lost 2 bases and J 0 bases, leaving 9 bases between the germline ends. Per the germline V gene, CDR1 is SNHLY and CDR2 is FYNNEI. CDR3 DNA sequence: TGTGCCAGCAGTGAATGGGGACCAAGCACAGATACGCAGTATTTT. Its protein product is CASSEWGPSTDTQYF.

Turning to this clonotype: Given a much more abundant clone one base away, this may be a read error. The chain joins TRBV27 to TRBJ1-6, with unresolved D. The CDR3 totals 13 residues. Germline V gene sequence: CDR1 MNHEY, CDR2 SMNVEV (reference sequence). As DNA, the CDR3 is TGTACCAGCAGTTTAAGTCCCCTTTCACCCCTCCACTTT. It translates to CTSSLSPLSPLHF.

This clonotype was seen repeatedly, ten times or more. The rearrangement uses TRBV18 and TRBJ1-2; 7 nucleotides line up with TRBD1. CDR3 length: 14 amino acids. Germline V gene sequence: CDR1 KGHSH, CDR2 LQKENI. The junction had 7 bases not matched to a gene; V was cut back by 6 bases and J by 3 bases. The CDR3 reads CASSHRGNDYGYTF. In nucleotides, the CDR3 is TGTGCCAGCTCGCACAGGGGAAACGACTATGGCTACACCTTC.

A note on this clonotype: Compared with germline, one end of the junction differs, possibly owing to a read error. This chain uses TRBV2 with TRBJ2-3; perhaps TRBD2 as D (5 bases). Germline lookup yields CDR1 SNHLY and CDR2 FYNNEI. CDR3 size: 13 residues. CDR3 DNA sequence: TGTGCCAGCAGCTTGGACTGGGCAGAAACGCTGTATTTT. Its protein is CASSLDWAETLYF.

The table lists this clonotype with many counts. The chain has TRBV6-2 or TRBV6-3 and TRBJ2-5; the D gene could be TRBD1 or TRBD2 (5 bases each). CDR1 and CDR2 (germline): MNHEY, SVGEGT. The V end was cut by 6 bases, the J end by 5 bases, with 7 bases between. The CDR3 totals 11 residues. CDR3 in amino acids: CASSWGETQYF. As DNA, the CDR3 is TGTGCCAGCAGCTGGGGGGAGACCCAGTACTTC.

The rearrangement joins TRBV20-1 to TRBJ2-3, with D possibly matching TRBD2 (5 bases). The ends were cut back, 3 bases at V and 1 base at J, with 8 bases in the middle. The germline gives CDR1 DFQATT, CDR2 SNEGSKA (reference sequence). The CDR3 is made up of 13 amino acids. This chain's CDR3 is CSARTGGTDTQYF. The CDR3 DNA reads as TGCAGTGCTAGGACCGGGGGCACAGATACGCAGTATTTT.

This clonotype was counted many times. This rearrangement joins TRBV28 to TRBJ2-7, with D uncertain. Germline CDR1 MDHEN, CDR2 SYDVKM. This CDR3 region has 11 residues. Trimming took 4 bases from V and 2 from J, leaving 3 bases between them. CDR3 protein: CASSSAYEQYF. The CDR3 DNA sequence: TGTGCCAGCAGTTCGGCCTACGAGCAGTACTTC.

The V and J genes are TRBV13 and TRBJ2-1, with TRBD1 matching 9 bases. This CDR3 has 17 residues. J was trimmed by 4 bases and V by 1 base; bases with no gene match: 8. Germline V gene sequence: CDR1 PRHDT, CDR2 FYEKMQ (reference sequence). DNA of the CDR3: TGTGCCAGCAGCTTAGCAGAACAGGGGGCGCGTTACAATGAGCAGTTCTTC. This codes for CASSLAEQGARYNEQFF.